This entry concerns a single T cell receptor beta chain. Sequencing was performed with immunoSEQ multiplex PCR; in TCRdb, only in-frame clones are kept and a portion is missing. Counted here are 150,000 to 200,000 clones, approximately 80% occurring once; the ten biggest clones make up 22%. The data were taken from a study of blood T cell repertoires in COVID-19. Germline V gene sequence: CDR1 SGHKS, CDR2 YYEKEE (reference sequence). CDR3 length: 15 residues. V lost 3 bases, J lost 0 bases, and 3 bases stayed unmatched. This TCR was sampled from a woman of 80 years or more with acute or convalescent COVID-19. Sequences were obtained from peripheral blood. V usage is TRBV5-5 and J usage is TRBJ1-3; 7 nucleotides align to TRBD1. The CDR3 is CASSWDRSSGNTIYF. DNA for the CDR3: TGTGCCAGCAGCTGGGACAGAAGCTCTGGAAACACCATATATTTT.